Shown below are 14 T cell receptor beta chains from a single sample sequenced in a study of blood T cell repertoires in COVID-19. The protocol was immunoSEQ multiplex PCR, while the TCRdb copy is restricted to in-frame clones and leaves out a portion. The sample shows approximately 410,000 clones, 70% to 90% of them seen only once. The specimen sequenced was peripheral blood. The receptor source for this set is a woman in her 30s with active or convalescent COVID-19.

V and J are TRBV3-1 (or the pseudogene TRBV3-2) and TRBJ2-7; 10 bases are a match to TRBD2. Per the germline V gene, CDR1 is LGHDT and CDR2 is YNNKEL (reference sequence). Trimming at V came to 1 base and at J to 3 bases, leaving 9 bases not matched to a gene. This CDR3 has 17 residues. The CDR3 DNA is TGTGCCAGCAGCCAAGGCGCACTAGCGGGGCCTTTCTACGAGCAGTACTTC. It yields the protein CASSQGALAGPFYEQYF.

This clone has just a few counts. The chain uses TRBV9 and TRBJ1-1; 9 bases line up with TRBD1. The V and J ends lost 4 bases and 5 bases, in that order; junction bases with no gene match: 24. The CDR3 runs to 20 residues. CDR1 and CDR2 (germline): SGDLS, YYNGEE. The CDR3 loop reads CASSPKRRGTGRWEGTEAFF. CDR3 DNA: TGTGCCAGCAGCCCTAAACGACGCGGGACAGGGCGGTGGGAAGGGACTGAAGCTTTCTTT.

Only a few counts were recorded for this clone. The rearrangement links TRBV28 to TRBJ1-1; a possible D gene is TRBD1 (5 bases). The ends were cut back, 4 bases at V and 5 bases at J, with 20 bases in the middle. The CDR3 spans 16 residues. Germline V gene sequence: CDR1 MDHEN, CDR2 SYDVKM. Written as DNA, the CDR3 is TGTGCCAGCAGTTCCCCGGGACTGAACAAAGGGACTGAAGCTTTCTTT. Residues: CASSSPGLNKGTEAFF.

This clone was counted a few times. This chain uses TRBV24-1 with TRBJ1-2; maybe TRBD1 (5 bases). The CDR3 totals 16 residues. CDR1 is KGHDR, CDR2 SFDVKD, per germline. V was cut by 1 base and J by 5 bases, with 16 bases left in between. The CDR3 DNA is TGTGCCACCAGTGATTTACAAGGGGTGAGTCGATATGGCTACACCTTC. Translation: CATSDLQGVSRYGYTF.

The V gene is TRBV5-4, the J gene TRBJ2-7; a possible D gene is TRBD2 (6 bases). The germline V gene has CDR1 SGHNT and CDR2 YYREEE (reference sequence). Trimming took off 4 bases at V and 2 bases at J, with 13 bases between the two ends. This CDR3 is 14 amino acids long. This chain's CDR3 is CASSLTGGTYEQYF. The CDR3, as DNA: TGTGCCAGCAGCCTGACTGGGGGGACCTACGAGCAGTACTTC.

CDR3 DNA sequence: TGTGCCAGCAGGCGGACAGGGGTCTATGGCTACACCTTC. The encoded protein is CASRRTGVYGYTF. The chain employs TRBV5-4 and TRBJ1-2, with TRBD1 matching 9 bases. This CDR3 is built from 13 residues. Per germline, CDR1 SGHNT and CDR2 YYREEE (reference sequence). With V trimmed by 5 bases and J by 4 bases, 3 bases remained unmatched.

The DNA for the CDR3 is TGTGCCAGTAGGGAGCGGGGGCCAGATACGCAGTATTTT. It encodes CASRERGPDTQYF. The chain is built from TRBV12-3 or TRBV12-4 and TRBJ2-3; 8 positions match TRBD2. The CDR3 spans 13 residues. Germline trimming cut 9 bases from V and 4 bases from J; bases unmatched to any gene: 6.

CDR3 coding DNA: TGTGCCAGCAGCTCAGCGCGGGGAACTGAAGCTTTCTTT. Translating it yields CASSSARGTEAFF. The rearrangement joins TRBV7-9 to TRBJ1-1, with D uncertain. V was cut by 4 bases and J by 5 bases, with 11 bases left in between. CDR1 is SEHNR, CDR2 FQNEAQ, per germline (reference sequence). This CDR3 spans 13 amino acids. The whole variable domain, filled in from reference TRBV7-9 and TRBJ1-1, reads DTGVSQNPRHKITKRGQNVTFRCDPISEHNRLYWYRQTLGQGPEFLTYFQNEAQLEKSRLLSDRFSAERPKGSFSTLEIQRTEQGDSAMYLCASSSARGTEAFFGQGTRLTVV.

The chain combines TRBV23-1 with TRBJ2-1, with 7 bases identical to TRBD1. TRBV23-1 is sorted into the ORF group, with uncertain function. Losses at the gene ends were 7 bases for V and 6 bases for J; bases not matched to a gene: 12. The CDR3 length is 15 residues. DNA for the CDR3: TGCGCCAGCACCTCATACAGGGGTGATCCCAATGAGCAGTTCTTC. Its protein is CASTSYRGDPNEQFF.

As for this clone: The same CDR3 can be traced to other DNA sequences in this sample. CDR3 in DNA: TGTGCCAGCAGCTTGTCGTACAATGAGCAGTTCTTC. Its protein product is CASSLSYNEQFF. The genes are TRBV3-1 (or the pseudogene TRBV3-2) and TRBJ2-1; no clear D gene. Germline CDR1 reads LGHDT; CDR2 reads YNNKEL (reference sequence). This CDR3 has 12 amino acids. V lost 5 bases, J lost 4 bases, and 6 bases lay in between.

The gene calls are TRBV30 and TRBJ2-1, with 10 bases lining up with TRBD2. The CDR3 loop spans 16 amino acids. Unmatched junction bases numbered 11, after V lost 1 base and J lost 8 bases. Germline V CDR1 and CDR2: GTSNPN, SVGIG (reference sequence). The CDR3: CAWSDPASSGSYEQFF. The DNA of the CDR3 is TGTGCCTGGAGTGACCCGGCGTCTAGCGGGAGTTATGAGCAGTTCTTC.

V usage is TRBV21-1 and J usage is TRBJ2-3; the DNA was not used to check the table's D call, TRBD2. TRBV21-1 is assigned pseudogene status. This CDR3 comprises 18 residues. CDR3 protein: CASRPIGTSGGSTDTQYF. In DNA form, the CDR3 reads TGTGCCAGCAGACCAATCGGGACTAGCGGCGGCAGCACAGATACGCAGTATTTT.

This chain uses TRBV30 with TRBJ1-2; D remains ambiguous. Germline loops: CDR1 GTSNPN, CDR2 SVGIG (reference sequence). This CDR3 contains 12 residues. V dropped 0 bases and J dropped 4 bases, with 6 bases sitting between them. CDR3 residues: CAWSVRGYGYTF. CDR3 nucleotide sequence: TGTGCCTGGAGTGTACGAGGCTATGGCTACACCTTC.

This chain links TRBV12-3 or TRBV12-4 with TRBJ2-7; D gene ambiguous. V was shortened by 6 bases and J by 4 bases, with 13 bases between the two germline ends. This CDR3 has 13 residues. The chain's CDR3 is CASRSNGEYEQYF. DNA of the CDR3: TGTGCCAGCAGGTCAAACGGAGAGTACGAGCAGTACTTC.